A single sample gave rise to the 17 T cell receptor beta chains below, sequenced in a study of blood T cell repertoires in COVID-19. The repertoire was sequenced with immunoSEQ multiplex PCR; TCRdb's copy has only in-frame clones and lacks some. The sample lists under 250,000 clones, 86% occurring once. The specimen sequenced was peripheral blood. Receptors were obtained from a woman older than 75 with COVID-19, enrolled during active disease.

The rearrangement uses TRBV2 and TRBJ1-1, with TRBD1 as a possible D gene (6 bases). Trimming took 7 bases from V and 4 from J, leaving 19 bases between them. The CDR3 spans 15 residues. Germline loops: CDR1 SNHLY, CDR2 FYNNEI. CDR3: CASTPRGGAITEAFF. CDR3 coding DNA: TGTGCCAGCACCCCCCGAGGGGGGGCGATCACTGAAGCTTTCTTT.

V is TRBV6-1 and J is TRBJ1-5; TRBD1 aligns across 8 bases. The CDR3 has 17 amino acids. Germline V gives CDR1 MNHNS, CDR2 SASEGT. Trimming removed 2 bases from V and 0 bases from J; junction bases left unmatched: 6. DNA for the CDR3: TGTGCCAGCAGTGAACGGGACAGGCAAAATAGCAATCAGCCCCAGCATTTT. Encoded protein: CASSERDRQNSNQPQHF.

This chain links TRBV29-1 with TRBJ2-1; weak D call: TRBD1 (5 bases). The length of the CDR3 is 14 residues. Trimming took 0 bases from V and 0 from J, leaving 6 bases between them. The germline CDR1 and CDR2 sequences are SQVTM and ANQGSEA. The CDR3 bases are TGCAGCGTTGAAGACAGGGCCTCCTACAATGAGCAGTTCTTC. Protein: CSVEDRASYNEQFF.

This clone was seen a single time. The V gene is TRBV18, the J gene TRBJ1-3, with 7 nucleotides matching TRBD1. This CDR3 spans 16 amino acids. The germline CDR1 and CDR2 sequences are KGHSH and LQKENI. After removal of 3 bases from V and 1 base from J, the junction contained 6 bases not matched to a gene. Here the CDR3 reads CASSPPGTVSGNTIYF. Written as DNA, the CDR3 is TGTGCCAGCTCACCCCCCGGGACAGTTTCTGGAAACACCATATATTTT.

The V and J genes are TRBV20-1 and TRBJ2-7; D might be TRBD2 (5 bases). The germline V and J ends were trimmed by 3 bases and 3 bases, with 15 bases remaining between them. This CDR3 spans 14 amino acids. Looked up from germline, CDR1 is DFQATT and CDR2 is SNEGSKA (reference sequence). The CDR3 spells CSASSAGEGYEQYV. As DNA, the CDR3 is TGCAGTGCTAGTTCGGCCGGGGAAGGCTACGAGCAGTACGTC.

The chain is built from TRBV19 and TRBJ2-3; possible D gene TRBD1, 6 bases. Germline lookup yields CDR1 LNHDA and CDR2 SQIVND (reference sequence). The CDR3 runs to 17 residues. V lost 4 bases and J 2 bases, leaving 19 bases between the germline ends. The CDR3 DNA follows: TGTGCCAGTAGTACACACGCCGGGACAAGGTCCACAGATACGCAGTATTTT. Translating gives CASSTHAGTRSTDTQYF.

The J gene is TRBJ1-1, the V gene TRBV5-5, with 7 bases that match TRBD1. V gave up 0 bases and J gave up 0 bases; unmatched junction bases: 5. The CDR3 sequence is 16 residues long. The germline V gene encodes CDR1 SGHKS and CDR2 YYEKEE (reference sequence). The CDR3 DNA reads TGTGCCAGCAGCTTGGCTGGAGGGGGCATGAACACTGAAGCTTTCTTT. Protein product: CASSLAGGGMNTEAFF.

This clone appeared a single time. V usage is TRBV9 and J usage is TRBJ1-3; D is possibly TRBD1 (5 bases). This CDR3 spans 13 amino acids. V lost 7 bases and J lost 0, with 8 bases in between. Germline V gene lookup returns CDR1 SGDLS and CDR2 YYNGEE. The CDR3 loop reads CASGGISGNTIYF. In nucleotides, the CDR3 is TGTGCCAGCGGGGGGATCTCTGGAAACACCATATATTTT.

V gene TRBV28 combines with J gene TRBJ1-2; TRBD1 agrees at 9 bases. V trimming: 6 bases; J trimming: 4 bases; junction bases outside the gene matches: 12. There are 16 residues in the CDR3. Germline V gives CDR1 MDHEN, CDR2 SYDVKM. The CDR3 region has the DNA TGTGCCAGCAGCAGAATCACAGGGGGCGCCTTCTATGGCTACACCTTC. Protein: CASSRITGGAFYGYTF.

The V and J genes are TRBV28 and TRBJ1-4, with TRBD1 matching 9 bases. Trimming removed 7 bases from V and 8 bases from J; junction bases left unmatched: 5. This CDR3 spans 13 amino acids. Germline CDR1 is MDHEN and CDR2 is SYDVKM. CDR3 region: CASNDRGSEKLFF. The CDR3 DNA reads TGTGCCAGCAATGACAGGGGGTCCGAAAAACTGTTTTTT.

This chain uses TRBV2 with TRBJ1-1; D is possibly TRBD1 (5 bases). The V end was cut by 4 bases, the J end by 11 bases, with 14 bases between. Germline CDR1 and CDR2: SNHLY and FYNNEI. This CDR3 is built from 12 residues. Written as DNA, the CDR3 is TGTGCCAGCAGTGGAGAACTTGGGGCCGCTTTCTTT. Translated: CASSGELGAAFF.

The chain employs TRBV6-5 and TRBJ2-5; possible D gene TRBD1, 5 bases. V was trimmed by 6 bases and J by 2 bases, leaving 16 bases between them. This CDR3 contains 15 residues. Germline CDR1 MNHEY, CDR2 SVGAGI. This CDR3 reads CASSPRVGTQETQYF. CDR3 coding DNA: TGTGCCAGCAGCCCCAGGGTCGGAACGCAAGAGACCCAGTACTTC.

This clone was seen once. The CDR3 DNA reads TGTGCCAGCAGTTTATCAGGGGGCTCGAGGAACACTGAAGCTTTCTTT. Residues: CASSLSGGSRNTEAFF. This chain links TRBV28 with TRBJ1-1, with 8 bases that match TRBD1. This CDR3 spans 16 amino acids. The V gene's germline CDR1 is MDHEN and CDR2 SYDVKM. Germline trimming cut 1 base from V and 1 base from J; bases unmatched to any gene: 5.

The table lists this clone with a few counts. The rearrangement uses TRBV9 and TRBJ1-1, with 10 bases fitting TRBD1. The CDR3 has 17 residues. Trimming took 4 bases from V and 5 from J; bases not matched to a gene: 14. CDR1 SGDLS and CDR2 YYNGEE come from the germline V gene. CDR3 in DNA: TGTGCCAGCAGCCGGAGCGGGACAGGGGCCCGGGGAACTGAAGCTTTCTTT. It yields the protein CASSRSGTGARGTEAFF.

The chain links TRBV5-4 to TRBJ1-2; the match to TRBD1 covers 9 bases. This CDR3 has 13 amino acids. Germline loops: CDR1 SGHNT, CDR2 YYREEE (reference sequence). The junction had 7 bases not matched to a gene; V was cut back by 5 bases and J by 8 bases. The CDR3 region has the DNA TGTGCCAGCAGGACCGGGACAGGGCAGGGCTACACCTTC. Amino acids: CASRTGTGQGYTF.

The chain uses TRBV5-1 and TRBJ2-5; no firm D call. This CDR3 has 14 amino acids. Germline assignment: CDR1 SGHRS and CDR2 YFSETQ. V lost 4 bases and J lost 4, with 14 bases in between. DNA for the CDR3: TGCGCCAGCAGCCCTACGCAGGTCGGAGAGACCCAGTACTTC. Encoded protein: CASSPTQVGETQYF.

This clone occurred a few times. The V call is TRBV5-8, the J call TRBJ1-1; 8 bases align to TRBD1. The V and J ends lost 0 bases and 0 bases, in that order; junction bases with no gene match: 10. CDR1 SGHTS and CDR2 YDEGEE come from the germline V gene. The CDR3 runs 18 residues. CDR3 sequence (DNA): TGTGCCAGCAGCTTGGTCTTAGGGACAGGCCTCATGAACACTGAAGCTTTCTTT. Translated: CASSLVLGTGLMNTEAFF.